One sample yielded the 15 T cell receptor beta chains listed below, sequenced in a study of OX40 agonist ivuxolimab in advanced cancers. Sequencing was performed with immunoSEQ multiplex PCR; in TCRdb, only in-frame clones are kept and a portion is missing. In the table there are roughly 56,000 clones, around 88% of which are singletons. Sequencing was performed on CD4+ or CD8+ T cells sorted from blood, taken in a trial of the OX40 agonist ivuxolimab. The receptors were gathered from an adult with an advanced solid tumor such as melanoma, head and neck, liver or kidney cancer.

Only one count was recorded for this clone. The chain is built from TRBV15 and TRBJ2-2, with D possibly matching TRBD2 (6 bases). The germline V gene has CDR1 LNHNV and CDR2 YYDKDF (reference sequence). CDR3 length: 16 amino acids. Deletions cut 1 base from V and 3 bases from J, with 12 bases between. The CDR3: CATSRGSPGDTGELFF. In DNA form, the CDR3 reads TGTGCCACCAGCAGAGGCAGTCCGGGGGACACCGGGGAGCTGTTTTTT.

Here the CDR3 DNA reads TGTGCCAGCAGGGGGGGACAGGGAGTAGATACGCAGTATTTT. Protein product: CASRGGQGVDTQYF. V usage is TRBV27 and J usage is TRBJ2-3, with TRBD1 matching over 9 bases. The germline V gene encodes CDR1 MNHEY and CDR2 SMNVEV (reference sequence). The CDR3 totals 14 residues. Trimming removed 6 bases from V and 5 bases from J; junction bases left unmatched: 6.

The gene calls are TRBV30 and TRBJ2-6; 7 bases map to TRBD1. CDR1 GTSNPN and CDR2 SVGIG come from the germline V gene (reference sequence). The CDR3 sequence is 14 residues long. The junction had 0 bases not matched to a gene; V was cut back by 3 bases and J by 1 base. CDR3 amino acids: CAWSRGSGANVLTF. The CDR3 DNA reads as TGTGCCTGGAGCAGGGGGTCTGGGGCCAACGTCCTGACTTTC. Variable domain in full (rest from reference TRBV30 and TRBJ2-6): SQTIHQWPATLVQPVGSPLSLECTVEGTSNPNLYWYRQAAGRGLQLLFYSVGIGQISSEVPQNLSASRPQDRQFILSSKKLLLSDSGFYLCAWSRGSGANVLTFGAGSRLTVL.

This clone showed up just a few times. This chain uses TRBV7-9 with TRBJ1-2; possibly TRBD1 for D (5 bases). CDR1 and CDR2 from the germline V gene are SEHNR and FQNEAQ (reference sequence). There are 13 residues in the CDR3. V lost 3 bases and J 7 bases, leaving 12 bases between the germline ends. CDR3 sequence (DNA): TGTGCCAGCAGCTTTAGGGGTGACGGTGGCTACACCTTC. Translating gives CASSFRGDGGYTF.

The chain employs TRBV5-4 and TRBJ1-1; the D is unclear. V lost 4 bases and J lost 4, with 8 bases in between. Germline lookup yields CDR1 SGHNT and CDR2 YYREEE (reference sequence). This CDR3 comprises 12 residues. CDR3 nucleotide sequence: TGTGCCAGCAGCCTACATCGCACTGAAGCTTTCTTT. This translates into CASSLHRTEAFF.

This chain connects TRBV11-3 to TRBJ2-1, with TRBD1 as a possible D gene (5 bases). Trimming took off 5 bases at V and 7 bases at J, with 21 bases between the two ends. Per the germline V gene, CDR1 is SGHNT and CDR2 is YENEEA. The CDR3 extends over 16 amino acids. CDR3 sequence (DNA): TGTGCCAGCAGCGCACGACGCTGGGGCCAATGGAATGAGCAGTTCTTC. It specifies CASSARRWGQWNEQFF.

The chain is built from TRBV21-1 and TRBJ1-1; the DNA was not used to check the table's D call, TRBD1. TRBV21-1 is shown as a pseudogene. The CDR3 sequence is 16 residues long. The DNA for the CDR3 is TGTGCCAGCAGCACCAACCCCGAGACAGTGAACACTGAAGCTTTCTTT. Translated, it gives CASSTNPETVNTEAFF.

This chain links TRBV5-4 with TRBJ2-1; tentative D call: TRBD2 (5 bases). V lost 2 bases to trimming and J lost 4 bases, with 10 bases between them. The germline V gene encodes CDR1 SGHNT and CDR2 YYREEE (reference sequence). CDR3 length: 14 residues. The DNA of the CDR3 is TGTGCCAGCAGCTTTCCCGGGGAATACAATGAGCAGTTCTTC. Translating gives CASSFPGEYNEQFF.

The CDR3 loop reads CASSLKGYEQYF. The DNA for the CDR3 is TGTGCCAGCAGCTTAAAAGGGTACGAGCAGTACTTC. The chain recombines TRBV11-2 with TRBJ2-7; D is undetermined. The germline gives CDR1 SGHAT, CDR2 FQNNGV. The CDR3 spans 12 residues. V was trimmed by 2 bases and J by 4 bases, leaving 6 bases between them.

J is TRBJ2-1 and V is TRBV6-5, with TRBD2 matching 11 bases. The CDR3 sequence is 14 residues long. V dropped 6 bases and J dropped 6; count of bases not matched to a gene: 4. Germline V gene lookup returns CDR1 MNHEY and CDR2 SVGAGI. The CDR3 is CASSSSGRGNEQFF. CDR3 DNA sequence: TGTGCCAGCAGCAGTAGCGGGAGGGGCAATGAGCAGTTCTTC.

This chain joins TRBV28 and TRBJ1-1; a weak D match, TRBD1 (5 bases). The CDR3 runs to 13 residues. Trimming removed 7 bases from V and 1 base from J, with 10 bases in between. Germline CDR1 is MDHEN and CDR2 is SYDVKM. CDR3 in DNA: TGTGCCAGCAACTGGGACCCGAACACTGAAGCTTTCTTT. Translation: CASNWDPNTEAFF. The full variable domain, with the rest looked up from reference TRBV28 and TRBJ1-1, is DVKVTQSSRYLVKRTGEKVFLECVQDMDHENMFWYRQDPGLGLRLIYFSYDVKMKEKGDIPEGYSVSREKKERFSLILESASTNQTSMYLCASNWDPNTEAFFGQGTRLTVV.

The CDR3 loop is CASSPRTGTGELFF. The CDR3 DNA is TGTGCCAGCAGCCCGAGGACAGGGACCGGGGAGCTGTTTTTT. The rearrangement uses TRBV9 and TRBJ2-2; 8 bases fit TRBD1. The ends lost 4 bases at V and 5 bases at J; junction bases unmatched: 4. Germline lookup yields CDR1 SGDLS and CDR2 YYNGEE. The length of the CDR3 is 14 residues.

The chain carries TRBV6-6 and TRBJ2-1; D remains ambiguous. V was shortened by 6 bases and J by 5 bases, with 17 bases between the two germline ends. The CDR3 runs to 15 residues. Germline V gene lookup returns CDR1 MNHNY and CDR2 SVGAGI (reference sequence). As DNA, the CDR3 is TGTGCCAGCAGACAACCGGGCCGCGACGACAATGAGCAGTTCTTC. Residues: CASRQPGRDDNEQFF.

A note on this clone: Other nucleotide sequences from this sample produce the same CDR3. This chain links TRBV2 with TRBJ2-5; no reliable D call. The CDR3 contains 11 residues. Trimming pared 5 bases from V and 1 base from J, leaving 2 bases between. Germline CDR1 SNHLY, CDR2 FYNNEI. The CDR3, as DNA: TGTGCCAGCAGTCCCCAAGAGACCCAGTACTTC. Translating gives CASSPQETQYF.

The chain links TRBV9 to TRBJ2-3; tentative D call: TRBD2 (5 bases). Germline lookup yields CDR1 SGDLS and CDR2 YYNGEE. Trimming pared 1 base from V and 0 bases from J, leaving 9 bases between. This CDR3 spans 15 amino acids. The CDR3 sequence: CASSVTGISTDTQYF. CDR3 DNA sequence: TGTGCCAGCAGCGTAACGGGAATAAGCACAGATACGCAGTATTTT.